The T cell receptor (beta chain) under discussion was sequenced for a study of cytomegalovirus exposure and HLA in healthy donors (dated 2017 in TCRdb). Study-level background: In an earlier analysis of around 540 of the donors, 276 Gb of sequence data and 100 million or so unique TCR beta sequences from roughly 200 million T cells were reported. Class I and class II HLA loci were covered by the typing at four-digit resolution. Every repertoire in the discovery cohort had been generated on one and the same sequencing platform. Because of strong linkage in the cohort, roughly 5 DR-DQ haplotypes were treated as single units for association and clustering. Among the roughly 400 genotyped donors, around 79% belonged to the genetic ancestry cluster associated with self-reported Caucasian donors. An earlier analysis of several hundred of the donors applied high-throughput TCR beta sequencing to assess whether each TCR beta V gene segment acted as functional or pseudogenic. Donor age, sex, ethnicity and CMV serostatus were compiled alongside the repertoire data. The study was designed to test whether signatures of past pathogen exposure could be identified by cataloging public T cell receptors. The study profiled the T cell repertoires of hundreds of subjects by immunosequencing and related them to cytomegalovirus serostatus. Rather than using new phenotypic data, the later analysis identified candidate immune exposures from TCR beta sequences and from how often those sequences occurred across donors. Approximately 310 gigabases of sequencing data and tens of millions of unique TCR sequences were included in an early release covering several hundred HLA-typed donors. Along with the approximately 650-subject first cohort, a separate validation cohort of over a hundred different subjects was used. To study patterns of TCR occurrence, a later analysis re-analyzed previously published TCR beta repertoires from around 700 donors and added high-resolution HLA genotyping. The number of donors typed differed by locus, with about 629-640 for A, B, C, DRB1 and DQB1, around 520 for DQA1, 600 to 610 for DPA1, and 450 to 480 for DPB1. To predict cytomegalovirus infection status, the study brought together high-throughput TCR immunosequencing, statistical association of individual TCRs with disease status, and machine learning. Among some 400 genotyped donors of the cohort, an average of about 240,000 unique TCR beta nucleotide sequences were sequenced per donor, roughly a sixth of them non-productive. A later genetic analysis took genome-wide SNP genotypes for about 55% of the 666 donors and used that subset as a discovery cohort.

As for this clone: The specificity of this receptor is unknown. No much larger clone exists at a distance of one base, and base qualities are not known.

On the study overall, not on this receptor specifically: V-gene and J-gene trimming of TCR beta chains was associated with a missense DCLRE1C variant in a later genetic analysis, and the association was replicated in an independent cohort. According to a later genetic analysis, donors in an Asian-associated ancestry cluster had fewer N-insertions in productive TCRs than the approximately 630-donor mean. The 87-base-pair reads could not distinguish some IMGT-functional V segments, including TRBV6-2 and TRBV6-3, so those segments were excluded. The cohort was sequenced for TCR beta chains only, and without alpha or paired-chain data the features that could be detected were limited. In the study, 150 to 200 TCR beta chains were listed as associated with cytomegalovirus. In both the original and validation cohorts, the classifier was reported to diagnose cytomegalovirus status with high specificity and sensitivity. A further reported finding was that TCR beta sequences accurately predicted the HLA-A and HLA-B alleles for most subjects in the first cohort. A few of the identified cytomegalovirus-associated TCR beta chains were confirmed in vitro to be specific for cytomegalovirus antigens. A later analysis found that TCR association rates varied across HLA loci, with DRB1 alleles showing the most associated TCRs and HLA-C alleles the fewest. Sequencing depth was assumed to be roughly uniform across donors in the presence/absence analyses, though that assumption may not hold. When HLA alleles, especially DR and DQ, strongly co-occurred, TCR associations were difficult to assign to individual alleles. Specific HLA alleles were associated with 15,000 to 20,000 TCR beta sequences at a false discovery rate of 0.05 in a later analysis. In a later analysis, HLA-associated TCR beta chains showed more clonal expansion and lower generation probabilities than non-associated chains that were equally common. According to the authors, the approach could potentially be generalized to other disease states and immunological phenotypes. In an earlier analysis of about 540 of the donors, most TCR beta V segments were observed in productive rearrangements about 87% or about 30% of the time, broadly matching IMGT annotations. The earlier analysis of 450 to 700 of the donors excluded roughly 17 rarely observed V segments, including chromosome 9 orphons, because counts were too low. Because some donors lacked HLA typing at each locus, the association tests relied only on the typed subset. Linkage disequilibrium might explain the correlated functional status among segregating V segments, but an unknown experimental factor could not be ruled out. The sequencing pipeline was judged likely to have produced a cluster of highly shared sequence variants as a technical artifact. In a later analysis, most CMV-associated TCR beta chains were found to appear HLA-restricted, with HLA associations seemingly driven largely by CMV exposure. Several of the top co-occurrence clusters appeared to be linked to parvovirus B19, influenza, CMV and Epstein-Barr virus, according to a later analysis. While some public TCRs were present in many individuals, most TCR sequences turned up only very rarely across donors. For the cohort, immune exposure information was limited to CMV serostatus.

In total, 666 healthy bone marrow donors made up the cohort. At the time of sampling, every cohort member was nominally healthy, though immune exposures that went unrecorded were likely present. The donor was CMV seronegative and belonged to the group of around 400 seronegative cohort members. A peripheral blood sample was collected from each donor, and TCR beta sequencing was performed on peripheral blood mononuclear cells. The Qiagen DNeasy Blood Extraction Kit was used to extract genomic DNA from the blood cell samples. The CDR3, from cysteine to phenylalanine, totals 18 residues. The entry retains the CDR3 DNA only, 54 bases that are in frame from base 1. CDR1 and CDR2 are drawn from the germline V gene: MDHEN, SYDVKM. The germline V and J ends show losses of 6 bases and 2 bases respectively, and no gene match explains 14 bases of the junction. Libraries were prepared through the immunoSEQ multiplex PCR assay. The multiplex PCR relied on a mix of 60 forward primers for TCR Vbeta segments and 13 reverse primers for TCR Jbeta segments. The CDR3 region of rearranged TCR beta genes was amplified from genomic DNA by a multiplex PCR assay. The amplified TCR beta libraries were sequenced on the Illumina HiSeq System as 87-base-pair reads. Processing in the source paper ran as follows. A later analysis counted around 72 million unique TCR beta chains across the 550 to 800 repertoires, and 9 million to 14 million of these chains were shared by at least two donors. Raw reads were error-corrected and collapsed into unique sequences by a nearest-neighbor algorithm in which closely related sequences were merged to remove PCR and sequencing errors. To assign V, D and J gene segments, CDR3 sequences were aligned to IMGT reference sequences. For a sequence to be retained, at least a six-nucleotide match to both a V gene segment and a J gene segment was required. Rearrangements were classified as productive when the CDR3 lacked stop codons and remained in frame with V and J, and all other rearrangements were classified as non-productive. CDR3 was defined according to IMGT convention as the region running from the second conserved V-encoded cysteine to the conserved J-encoded phenylalanine. The earlier analysis of some 540 of the donors excluded any sequence lacking an unambiguous match to a single V gene segment. In an earlier analysis of roughly 600 of the donors, a V segment was called functional when productive rearrangements were above 56.7%, and segregating when the standard deviation between donors exceeded 5%. To diagnose cytomegalovirus status from the catalog of TCR beta chain sequences, a statistical classification framework was built. In a later analysis, TCR nucleotide sequences were compared against IMGT/GENE-DB human TR gene sequences so that V and J genes could be assigned. A later analysis assigned CDR3 sequences and most-parsimonious VDJ recombination scenarios with the TCRdist pipeline. In a later analysis, every TCR beta chain was defined by the combination of its CDR3 amino acid sequence and its V-gene family, and reads without a unique V-gene family were dropped. A later analysis removed 500 to 650 highly shared, low-generation-probability nucleotide sequences to deal with suspected cross-contamination and a sequencing artifact. For each public chain, a later analysis derived a clonal expansion index from normalized ranks of inferred template counts within each repertoire. A later analysis computed generation probabilities with a VDJ recombination model fitted to out-of-frame rearrangements, and checked the results against IGoR. In a later analysis, TCR-TCR, TCR-HLA and TCR-CMV co-occurrence was scored with hypergeometric tests, and a repertoire-size bias correction was applied to TCR pairs. To estimate false discovery rates, a later analysis permuted the HLA or CMV assignments 20 times. In a later analysis, co-occurring TCRs were grouped with DBSCAN, and TCRdist sequence similarity was added when clustering was performed within HLA-allele-positive subsets. Repertoires with fewer than 30,000 or more than 120,000 public chains were left out of co-occurrence clustering, as were four to six repertoires with anomalous nucleotide sharing. This is the immuneACCESS table as TCRdb keeps it, with only in-frame sequences that have V and J called. A part of the clones is gone; compared with another copy, unresolved V genes explain less than half, and the rest is unexplained. V and J calls and clone size come straight from that table; D and trimming were deduced from the DNA. The sample table records 150,000 to 200,000 clones; around 80% of these occur just once. The ten largest clones add up to about 1.7% of the sample.

This sequence was found in a woman under 30 in good health and CMV-seronegative. The source material was PBMCs. The V and J segments used are TRBV28 and TRBJ1-2; the central 11 bases match TRBD1. The CDR3 is CASRGAPGDRGDNYGYTF. The nucleotide sequence reads TGTGCCAGCAGAGGAGCTCCCGGGGACAGGGGGGACAACTATGGCTACACCTTC.